This TCR beta chain was obtained from a study of Ad26.COV2.S vaccination and SARS-CoV-2 variants. Study observations and caveats: Substantial breadth was reported for post-vaccination spike-specific CD8+ and CD4+ T cells. The TCR-based breadth and depth measures might underestimate overall T cell responses.

Deletions cut 1 base from V and 6 bases from J, with 12 bases between. The germline V gene encodes CDR1 SGHTA and CDR2 FQGNSA. The length of the CDR3 is 14 residues. Assay used: immunoSEQ multiplex PCR; TCRdb lists only in-frame clones, some missing. The repertoire has about 250,000 clones, around 87% of them found once; the top ten carry approximately 3.3%. Turning to this clone: Antigen specificity is unknown.

As for treatment: roughly 18 received Ad26.COV2.S at low or high dose, single or two shots; five or six received placebo; per-sample allocation not given. Sampling was performed 63 days after the first vaccine or placebo injection. It was an adult aged 18-55 years in Boston who was the donor. The sequence derives from a person between 18 and 59 years old who received the Ad26.COV2.S COVID-19 vaccine or a placebo. V is TRBV7-2 and J is TRBJ1-1, with unresolved D. Material: peripheral blood, obtained in a trial of Ad26.COV2.S vaccine versus placebo. In DNA, the CDR3 is TGTGCCAGCAGCTTAGGAGGGTCCCCACCTGAAGCTTTCTTT. This translates into CASSLGGSPPEAFF. Full variable domain (missing parts from reference TRBV7-2 and TRBJ1-1): GAGVSQSPSNKVTEKGKDVELRCDPISGHTALYWYRQSLGQGLEFLIYFQGNSAPDKSGLPSDRFSAERTGGSVSTLTIQRTQQEDSAVYLCASSLGGSPPEAFFGQGTRLTVV.